This T cell receptor (beta chain) is from a study of shared clonotypes between healthy human individuals. Notes on this clone: Its antigen is as yet unknown.

General observations from the study: With few donors, the genetic and exposure-history diversity represented was limited.

Germline lookup yields CDR1 ENHRY and CDR2 SYGVKD. The V end lost 8 bases, the J end lost 3 bases, and 17 bases lay between the germline ends. The CDR3 is 15 amino acids. Cells designated naive CD8 were CD45RO-negative and were positively selected for CCR7, with terminally differentiated effector memory CD45RA+ cells excluded. Donors were healthy HIV-negative adults without recently reported acute infections or vaccinations. Genomic DNA of each subset was evenly split across several immunoSEQ plates. The repertoire was sequenced with immunoSEQ multiplex PCR; TCRdb's copy has only in-frame clones and lacks some. This table holds around 2,000,000 clones, about 95% found once.

The rearrangement uses TRBV10-3 and TRBJ1-5; TRBD1 is a possible D gene (6 bases). Sequenced: naive CD8+ T cells sorted from blood. The receptor was derived from a man aged 18 to 29 in good health. This CDR3 reads CAIRPEGGNNQPQHF. The CDR3 DNA sequence: TGTGCCATCCGACCGGAGGGGGGGAACAATCAGCCCCAGCATTTT.